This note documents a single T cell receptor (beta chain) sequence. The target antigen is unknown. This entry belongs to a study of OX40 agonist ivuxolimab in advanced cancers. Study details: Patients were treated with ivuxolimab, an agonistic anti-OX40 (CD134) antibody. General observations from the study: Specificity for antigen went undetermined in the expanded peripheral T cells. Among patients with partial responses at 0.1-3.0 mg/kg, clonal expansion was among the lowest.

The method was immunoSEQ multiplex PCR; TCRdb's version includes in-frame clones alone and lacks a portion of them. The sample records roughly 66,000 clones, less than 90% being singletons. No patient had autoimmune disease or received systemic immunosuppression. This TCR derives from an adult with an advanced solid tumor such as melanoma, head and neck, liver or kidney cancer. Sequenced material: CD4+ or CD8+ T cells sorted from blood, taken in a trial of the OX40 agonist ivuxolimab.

CDR3 sequence: CASSGNYGYTF. The DNA for the CDR3 is TGTGCCAGCAGTGGGAACTATGGCTACACCTTC. The V gene is TRBV28, the J gene TRBJ1-2; D gene ambiguous. V lost 5 bases and J lost 2, with 3 bases in between. The germline gives CDR1 MDHEN, CDR2 SYDVKM. This CDR3 has 11 amino acids.